This T cell receptor beta chain was sequenced in a study of blood T cell repertoires in COVID-19. On the study more broadly: COVID-19 samples collected from the United States, Italy and Spain covered acute and convalescent phases.

Donors were grouped by their self-reported clinical history. Germline loops: CDR1 LGHNT, CDR2 FRNRAP. The length of the CDR3 is 16 residues. V lost 5 bases to trimming and J lost 6 bases; unmatched junction nucleotides: 13. Per the authors' pipeline: Estimation of nucleated cell counts relied on the amplification of reference gene primers. The method was immunoSEQ multiplex PCR; TCRdb's version includes in-frame clones alone and lacks a portion of them. D and trimming come from the DNA, and the V and J calls and clone size come from that table. The data contain a few hundred thousand clones, 87% of them singletons.

The sequence was collected from a man between 18 and 35 years old with acute COVID-19. V usage is TRBV12-5 and J usage is TRBJ2-3; the match to TRBD2 covers 8 bases. Material: PBMCs or T cells enriched from blood (not recorded which). The CDR3 region is CASGTGTSSILDTQYF. CDR3 DNA: TGTGCTAGTGGTACGGGGACTAGTTCGATCCTGGATACGCAGTATTTT.